The 30 T cell receptor beta chains listed next were all sequenced from one sample in a study of T cell responses to AZD1222 COVID-19 vaccine. The assay was immunoSEQ multiplex PCR, and TCRdb's table has in-frame clones only and misses some. The table lists 96,000 or so clones, roughly 90% of them singletons. The sequences come from peripheral blood, collected on day 0 of AZD1222 vaccination. The receptors shown here come from an adult in good health.

V and J are TRBV29-1 and TRBJ1-1; D gene ambiguous. Germline loops: CDR1 SQVTM, CDR2 ANQGSEA. This CDR3 region has 14 residues. The V end was cut by 8 bases, the J end by 0 bases, with 16 bases between. The CDR3 DNA reads as TGCAGCTTAGTGAAGGTCATGGTGAACACTGAAGCTTTCTTT. Its protein is CSLVKVMVNTEAFF.

The rearrangement links TRBV5-1 to TRBJ2-1, with TRBD2 identical over 7 bases. J was trimmed by 9 bases and V by 4 bases; bases with no gene match: 13. CDR1 and CDR2 from the germline V gene are SGHRS and YFSETQ. The CDR3 totals 15 residues. The CDR3 sequence is CASSPGGQGNAEQFF. CDR3 DNA: TGCGCCAGCAGCCCGGGGGGTCAGGGAAACGCTGAGCAGTTCTTC.

The V call is TRBV28, the J call TRBJ2-3; D gene ambiguous. This CDR3 region has 14 residues. Germline V lookup: CDR1 MDHEN, CDR2 SYDVKM. V lost 6 bases to trimming and J lost 8 bases, with 18 bases between them. Here the CDR3 DNA reads TGTGCCAGCAGCAAAGTCGCCACAGATGGTACGCAGTATTTT. Protein: CASSKVATDGTQYF.

The V call is TRBV18, the J call TRBJ2-1; unclear D gene. This CDR3 comprises 13 residues. Trimming left V 0 bases short and J 4 bases short, with 4 bases between. CDR1 KGHSH and CDR2 LQKENI come from the germline V gene. In nucleotides, the CDR3 is TGTGCCAGCTCACCACCTGGATACAATGAGCAGTTCTTC. This translates into CASSPPGYNEQFF.

The chain links TRBV5-1 to TRBJ2-2, with D hard to call. This CDR3 contains 18 residues. Trimming took off 3 bases at V and 0 bases at J, with 18 bases between the two ends. The germline V gene encodes CDR1 SGHRS and CDR2 YFSETQ. CDR3 bases: TGCGCCAGCAGCTCGCGACCCCTGGATGTAACGAACACCGGGGAGCTGTTTTTT. Translation gives CASSSRPLDVTNTGELFF.

V and J are TRBV7-2 and TRBJ1-1, with D maybe TRBD1 (6 bases). The CDR3 spans 14 residues. Germline V gene data show CDR1 as SGHTA and CDR2 as FQGNSA. V was cut by 2 bases and J by 6 bases, with 13 bases left in between. CDR3 residues: CASSLRGVKAEAFF. Written as DNA, the CDR3 is TGTGCCAGCAGCTTAAGGGGGGTGAAGGCTGAAGCTTTCTTT. The full variable domain, completed using reference TRBV7-2 and TRBJ1-1, is GAGVSQSPSNKVTEKGKDVELRCDPISGHTALYWYRQSLGQGLEFLIYFQGNSAPDKSGLPSDRFSAERTGGSVSTLTIQRTQQEDSAVYLCASSLRGVKAEAFFGQGTRLTVV.

This chain joins TRBV4-1 and TRBJ1-5; 11 bases align to TRBD1. J was trimmed by 4 bases and V by 0 bases; bases with no gene match: 2. Germline V gene data show CDR1 as MGHRA and CDR2 as YSYEKL. The CDR3 is 16 residues long. CDR3 coding DNA: TGCGCCAGCAGCCAAGATGGGACAGGGGGAAATCAGCCCCAGCATTTT. This translates into CASSQDGTGGNQPQHF.

In regard to this clone: One end of the junction varies from germline; a read error may be responsible. The chain is built from TRBV7-7 and TRBJ2-7; no reliable D call. CDR1 SSHAT and CDR2 FNYEAQ come from the germline V gene (reference sequence). This CDR3 region has 15 residues. The CDR3 spells CASSPVGGEPYEQYF. The CDR3 nucleotides are TGTGCTAGCAGTCCCGTCGGTGGGGAACCCTACGAGCAGTACTTC.

The chain recombines TRBV7-9 with TRBJ2-7, with D hard to call. The CDR3 is 11 residues long. CDR1 SEHNR and CDR2 FQNEAQ come from the germline V gene (reference sequence). V was clipped by 3 bases and J by 6 bases, with 6 bases between them. CDR3 amino acids: CASSLVSEQYF. The CDR3 DNA sequence: TGTGCCAGCAGCTTGGTCAGCGAGCAGTACTTC. The entire variable domain, with the rest obtained from reference TRBV7-9 and TRBJ2-7, is as follows: DTGVSQNPRHKITKRGQNVTFRCDPISEHNRLYWYRQTLGQGPEFLTYFQNEAQLEKSRLLSDRFSAERPKGSFSTLEIQRTEQGDSAMYLCASSLVSEQYFGPGTRLTVT.

The CDR3 nucleotides are TGTGCCAGCAGCCAGAGCGGGAGGGCCTACGAGCAGTACTTC. It encodes CASSQSGRAYEQYF. J is TRBJ2-7 and V is TRBV7-9; 10 bases line up with TRBD2. The CDR3 has 14 amino acids. The germline V gene encodes CDR1 SEHNR and CDR2 FQNEAQ (reference sequence). V trimming: 5 bases; J trimming: 2 bases; junction bases outside the gene matches: 3.

This chain links TRBV4-3 with TRBJ2-7, with D possibly TRBD2 on 5 matching bases. Germline CDR1 reads LGHNA; CDR2 reads YSLEER. The V end was cut by 0 bases, the J end by 6 bases, with 9 bases between. There are 13 residues in the CDR3. CDR3 DNA sequence: TGCGCCAGCAGCCAAGACGTCGGGGTCGAGCAGTACTTC. This sequence encodes CASSQDVGVEQYF.

V is TRBV24-1 and J is TRBJ2-2; perhaps TRBD1 as D (6 bases). Looked up from germline, CDR1 is KGHDR and CDR2 is SFDVKD. There are 15 residues in the CDR3. Trimming removed 3 bases at V and 6 bases at J, with 13 bases between. CDR3: CATSDPSRGAGELFF. The CDR3 DNA sequence: TGTGCCACCAGTGATCCGAGCAGGGGAGCCGGGGAGCTGTTTTTT.

The gene calls are TRBV5-5 and TRBJ1-1; TRBD1 might be the D (6 bases). V gave up 3 bases and J gave up 4 bases, with 16 bases separating them. This CDR3 is built from 15 residues. Germline loops: CDR1 SGHKS, CDR2 YYEKEE (reference sequence). CDR3 sequence reads: CASSSRVTGTTEAFF. In nucleotides, the CDR3 is TGTGCCAGCAGCTCGAGAGTCACAGGGACCACTGAAGCTTTCTTT. Using reference TRBV5-5 and TRBJ1-1 for the parts outside the CDR3, the full variable domain is DAGVTQSPTHLIKTRGQQVTLRCSPISGHKSVSWYQQVLGQGPQFIFQYYEKEERGRGNFPDRFSARQFPNYSSELNVNALLLGDSALYLCASSSRVTGTTEAFFGQGTRLTVV.

The CDR3: CATSRADGREIAKNIQYF. The CDR3 bases are TGTGCCACCAGCAGGGCGGATGGGCGGGAGATAGCCAAAAACATTCAGTACTTC. This rearrangement joins TRBV15 to TRBJ2-4; 7 bases align to TRBD2. Germline values: CDR1 LNHNV, CDR2 YYDKDF (reference sequence). The CDR3 has 18 amino acids. The ends lost 3 bases at V and 0 bases at J; junction bases unmatched: 11. Using reference TRBV15 and TRBJ2-4 for the parts outside the CDR3, the full variable domain is DAMVIQNPRYQVTQFGKPVTLSCSQTLNHNVMYWYQQKSSQAPKLLFHYYDKDFNNEADTPDNFQSRRPNTSFCFLDIRSPGLGDTAMYLCATSRADGREIAKNIQYFGAGTRLSVL.

V usage is TRBV4-2 and J usage is TRBJ1-3; no clear D. The CDR3 is 14 residues long. The V gene's germline CDR1 is LGHNA and CDR2 YNFKEQ. V was trimmed by 5 bases and J by 2 bases, leaving 10 bases between them. The CDR3 sequence is CASSERTAGNTIYF. As DNA, the CDR3 is TGTGCCAGCAGCGAGCGGACGGCTGGAAACACCATATATTTT.

This chain connects TRBV6-5 to TRBJ2-7; TRBD2 agrees at 8 bases. This CDR3 region has 15 residues. V trimming: 6 bases; J trimming: 4 bases; junction bases outside the gene matches: 11. Germline V gives CDR1 MNHEY, CDR2 SVGAGI. The CDR3 reads CASRQTRGGWYEQYF. CDR3 coding DNA: TGTGCCAGCAGGCAAACACGGGGGGGTTGGTACGAGCAGTACTTC.

The chain combines TRBV5-5 with TRBJ1-3; no firm D call. The V end was cut by 0 bases, the J end by 4 bases, with 8 bases between. Germline CDR1 reads SGHKS; CDR2 reads YYEKEE (reference sequence). CDR3 length: 14 residues. The CDR3 spells CASSLAPQGNTIYF. CDR3 DNA: TGTGCCAGCAGCTTGGCGCCTCAGGGAAACACCATATATTTT. Drawing the rest from reference TRBV5-5 and TRBJ1-3, the complete variable domain is DAGVTQSPTHLIKTRGQQVTLRCSPISGHKSVSWYQQVLGQGPQFIFQYYEKEERGRGNFPDRFSARQFPNYSSELNVNALLLGDSALYLCASSLAPQGNTIYFGEGSWLTVV.

This clone was seen just once. CDR3 DNA: TGTGCCAGCAGCCCCCAGGGGGGGACCTACAATGAGCAGTTCTTC. Protein product: CASSPQGGTYNEQFF. V gene TRBV9 combines with J gene TRBJ2-1; D may correspond to TRBD1 or TRBD2 (7 bases each). The ends were cut back, 4 bases at V and 2 bases at J, with 13 bases in the middle. The CDR3 consists of 15 residues. Germline CDR1 is SGDLS and CDR2 is YYNGEE.

The chain links TRBV6-5 to TRBJ2-7, with D maybe TRBD2 (5 bases). This CDR3 contains 15 residues. CDR1 is MNHEY, CDR2 SVGAGI, per germline. The V gene lost 2 bases and the J gene lost 1 base, with 12 bases spanning the gap. The CDR3 bases are TGTGCCAGCAGTTACGTCCGGGGAATTTCCTACGAGCAGTACTTC. It yields the protein CASSYVRGISYEQYF.

The CDR3 region is CASRPYQETQYF. DNA for the CDR3: TGTGCCAGCAGACCGTACCAAGAGACCCAGTACTTC. This rearrangement joins TRBV7-3 to TRBJ2-5; no definite D call. Germline V gene sequence: CDR1 SGHTA, CDR2 FQGTGA. With 6 bases removed from V and 0 bases from J, the gap between germline ends came to 5 bases. CDR3 length equals 12 residues.

V usage is TRBV6-1 and J usage is TRBJ1-2; TRBD1 matches at 11 bases. V was clipped by 3 bases and J by 4 bases; unmatched bases: 10. This CDR3 contains 17 residues. The V gene's germline CDR1 is MNHNS and CDR2 SASEGT. The CDR3: CASSDGTGGSKFYGYTF. In DNA form, the CDR3 reads TGTGCCAGCAGTGACGGGACAGGGGGATCTAAGTTCTATGGCTACACCTTC.

The chain links TRBV9 to TRBJ2-1; perhaps TRBD2 as D (5 bases). The CDR3 is made up of 16 amino acids. The ends were cut back, 0 bases at V and 6 bases at J, with 16 bases in the middle. Germline CDR1 and CDR2: SGDLS and YYNGEE. This CDR3 is CASSVVGGSLGNEQFF. CDR3 in DNA: TGTGCCAGCAGCGTAGTAGGAGGTAGCTTAGGCAATGAGCAGTTCTTC.

The chain employs TRBV11-2 and TRBJ2-7; 11 bases line up with TRBD1. This CDR3 has 15 residues. The germline CDR1 and CDR2 sequences are SGHAT and FQNNGV. With 4 bases clipped from V and 2 bases from J, the junction kept 4 bases outside the gene matches. The CDR3 reads CASSSGTGGPYEQYF. The CDR3 DNA sequence: TGTGCCAGCAGCTCCGGGACAGGGGGGCCCTACGAGCAGTACTTC.

The V and J genes are TRBV3-1 (or the pseudogene TRBV3-2) and TRBJ1-1, with 8 bases identical to TRBD1. Germline-derived CDR1 and CDR2 are LGHDT and YNNKEL (reference sequence). This CDR3 spans 12 amino acids. V lost 4 bases to trimming and J lost 8 bases; unmatched junction nucleotides: 3. This chain's CDR3 is CASSRRTGEAFF. The CDR3 bases are TGTGCCAGCAGCCGACGGACAGGGGAAGCTTTCTTT.

The chain employs TRBV19 and TRBJ1-2, with 7 nucleotides matching TRBD1. This CDR3 has 14 residues. CDR1 and CDR2 from the germline V gene are LNHDA and SQIVND (reference sequence). The junction had 6 bases not matched to a gene; V was cut back by 4 bases and J by 4 bases. The CDR3 sequence: CASSSGDRVYGYTF. In DNA, the CDR3 is TGTGCCAGTAGTAGTGGGGACAGAGTCTATGGCTACACCTTC.

The chain carries TRBV4-1 and TRBJ2-3; no reliable D call. Germline-derived CDR1 and CDR2 are MGHRA and YSYEKL. With 1 base removed from V and 1 base from J, the gap between germline ends came to 6 bases. The CDR3 extends over 14 amino acids. The CDR3 sequence: CASSQVAGTDTQYF. CDR3 nucleotides: TGCGCCAGCAGCCAAGTCGCAGGCACAGATACGCAGTATTTT.

CDR3 nucleotide sequence: TGTGCCAGCAGCAGTTGGACAGGGATGAACACTGAAGCTTTCTTT. Encoded protein: CASSSWTGMNTEAFF. V usage is TRBV7-9 and J usage is TRBJ1-1; 8 bases line up with TRBD1. The CDR3 runs 15 residues. Germline assignment: CDR1 SEHNR and CDR2 FQNEAQ (reference sequence). Trimming took 5 bases from V and 0 from J; bases not matched to a gene: 5.

The chain carries TRBV5-1 and TRBJ2-5; 16 bases are a match to TRBD2. Germline CDR1 and CDR2: SGHRS and YFSETQ. The CDR3 spans 16 residues. Trimming took 4 bases from V and 5 from J; bases not matched to a gene: 5. This chain's CDR3 is CASSQTGLAGGETQYF. CDR3 DNA sequence: TGCGCCAGCAGCCAAACGGGACTAGCGGGAGGGGAGACCCAGTACTTC.

The gene calls are TRBV9 and TRBJ2-7; possible D gene TRBD2, 6 bases. The length of the CDR3 is 15 residues. V dropped 0 bases and J dropped 2 bases, with 12 bases sitting between them. Germline V lookup: CDR1 SGDLS, CDR2 YYNGEE. CDR3 sequence: CASSVGGTQPYEQYF. The CDR3 nucleotides read TGTGCCAGCAGCGTAGGGGGGACTCAACCCTACGAGCAGTACTTC.

V gene TRBV27 combines with J gene TRBJ2-7, with D hard to call. V lost 5 bases to trimming and J lost 0 bases, with 11 bases between them. The CDR3 contains 14 residues. From germline, CDR1 is MNHEY and CDR2 SMNVEV (reference sequence). CDR3: CASSLYSYSYEQYF. The CDR3, as DNA: TGTGCCAGCAGTCTCTACAGTTACTCCTACGAGCAGTACTTC.